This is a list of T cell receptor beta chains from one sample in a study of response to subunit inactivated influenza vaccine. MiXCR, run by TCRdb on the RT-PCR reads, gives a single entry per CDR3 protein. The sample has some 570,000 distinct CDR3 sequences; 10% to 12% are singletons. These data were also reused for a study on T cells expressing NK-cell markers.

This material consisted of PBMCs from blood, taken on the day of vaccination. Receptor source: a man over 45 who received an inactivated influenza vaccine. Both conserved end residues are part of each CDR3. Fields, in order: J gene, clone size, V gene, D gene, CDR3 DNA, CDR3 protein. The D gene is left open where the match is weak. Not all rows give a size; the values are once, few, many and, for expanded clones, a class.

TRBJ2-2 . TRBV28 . TGTGCCAGCAGTGTCCGGGACTGGCTGAACACCGGGGAGCTGTTTTTT CASSVRDWLNTGELFF
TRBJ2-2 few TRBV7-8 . TGTGCCAGCAGCTTAGTGAGCGGGCTAGAGCTGTTTTTT CASSLVSGLELFF
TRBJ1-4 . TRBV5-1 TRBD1 TGCGCCAGCAGAGGACAGGGGGGCCAAGCTAATGAAAAACTGTTTTTT CASRGQGGQANEKLFF
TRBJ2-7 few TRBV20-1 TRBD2 TGCAGTGCTAGTTTACGGGAGGGCCAGGGGCAGTACTTC CSASLREGQGQYF
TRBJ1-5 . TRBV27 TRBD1 TGTGCCAGCAGACAGACAGGGGTCGTTAACCAGCCCCAGCATTTT CASRQTGVVNQPQHF
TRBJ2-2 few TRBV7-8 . TGTGCCAGCAGCTTACCCCCCGTGGGGGGCGGGGAGCTGTTTTTT CASSLPPVGGGELFF
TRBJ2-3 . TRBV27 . TGTGCCAGCAGTTTCCTGGGGACTAGCACAGATACGCAGTATTTT CASSFLGTSTDTQYF
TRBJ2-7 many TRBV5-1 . TGCGCCAGCAGCTTGTTGTTTGGTAGCGGCTACGAGCAGTACTTC CASSLLFGSGYEQYF
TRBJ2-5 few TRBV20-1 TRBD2 TGCAGTGCTAGAGATCGCGGGAGTCAAGAGACCCAGTACTTC CSARDRGSQETQYF
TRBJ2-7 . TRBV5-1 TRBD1 TGCGCCAGCAGCTTGGGGGGGACAGTAACCTACGAGCAGTACTTC CASSLGGTVTYEQYF
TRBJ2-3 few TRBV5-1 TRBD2 TGCGCCAGCAGCTTGGACCCGGGACTACCAGATACGCAGTATTTT CASSLDPGLPDTQYF
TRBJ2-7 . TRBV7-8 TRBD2 TGTGCCAGCAGCTTACGGACTAGCGGGAGCCAGGCCTACGAGCAGTACTTC CASSLRTSGSQAYEQYF
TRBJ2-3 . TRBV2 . TGTGCCAGCACCCCCGGCAGGAGCACAGATACGCAGTATTTT CASTPGRSTDTQYF
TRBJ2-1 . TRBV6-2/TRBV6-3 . TGCTGCTCATCCCAGTACTACGAGCAGTTCTTC CCSSQYYEQFF
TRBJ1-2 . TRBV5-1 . TGCGCCAGCAGCTTGTCCGAGGCCAGTGGCTACACCTTC CASSLSEASGYTF
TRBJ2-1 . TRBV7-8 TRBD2 TGTGCCAGCAGCACTGGGACTAGCAGTGAGCAGTTCTTC CASSTGTSSEQFF
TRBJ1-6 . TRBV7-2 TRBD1 TGTGCCAGCAGCTTAGCGCCCCCCAGGGGGGGTTCACCCCTCCACTTT CASSLAPPRGGSPLHF
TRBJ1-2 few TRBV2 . TGTGCCAGCAGTGGTAGGAAGAAGCTAGACACCCAACCTTACGGCTACACCTTC CASSGRKKLDTQPYGYTF
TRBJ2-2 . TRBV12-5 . TGTGCTAGTGGTTTGGCGGGAGTGGCCGGGGAGCTGTTTTTT CASGLAGVAGELFF
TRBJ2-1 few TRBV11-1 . TGTGCCAGCAGCTTAGCGCTTTGGGGGAGTGGGTACGCGCGTGATGAGCAGTTCTTC CASSLALWGSGYARDEQFF
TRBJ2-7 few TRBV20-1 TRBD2 TGCAGTGCTAGTGATCCAGACGGGAGGATTTATGACGAGCAGTACTTC CSASDPDGRIYDEQYF
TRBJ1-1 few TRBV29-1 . TGCAGCGTTGAAAGTTTGAACACTGAAGCTTTCTTT CSVESLNTEAFF
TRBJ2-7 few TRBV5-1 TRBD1 TGCGCCAGCAGCTTGGCACCGGTGGGACAGGGTTACGAGCAGTACTTC CASSLAPVGQGYEQYF
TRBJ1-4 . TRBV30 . TGTGCCTGGAGAGGAAGGGTATGGGAAAAACTGTTTTTT CAWRGRVWEKLFF
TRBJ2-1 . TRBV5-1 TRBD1 TGCGCCAGCAGCTTTGCAGGGACAGGGTTTAACAATGAGCAGTTCTTC CASSFAGTGFNNEQFF
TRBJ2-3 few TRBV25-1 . TGTGCCAGCAGTATTAACAAGGGTCGTGGAGGCACAGATACGCAGTATTTT CASSINKGRGGTDTQYF
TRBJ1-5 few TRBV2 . TGTGCCAGCAGTGCCGGGAGGGCCAATAGCAATCAGCCCCAGCATTTT CASSAGRANSNQPQHF
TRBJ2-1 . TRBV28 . TGTGCCAGCATAGGTTTGGGTGGGCAGTTCTTC CASIGLGGQFF
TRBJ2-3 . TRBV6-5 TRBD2 TGTGCCAGCAGTTCCGAGCGGGGGGGCAATATAGATACGCAGTATTTT CASSSERGGNIDTQYF
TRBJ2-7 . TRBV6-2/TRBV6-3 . TGTGCCAGCAGAGACCCCGGGCGTAGCCACGAGCAGTACTTC CASRDPGRSHEQYF
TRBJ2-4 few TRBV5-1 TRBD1 TGCGCCAGCAGCTTCGGACAGGGACAGGCCAAAAACATTCAGTACTTC CASSFGQGQAKNIQYF
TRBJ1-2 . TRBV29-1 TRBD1 TGCAGCGGGTCCTTGTCGGGACAGGTCTATGGCTACACCTTC CSGSLSGQVYGYTF
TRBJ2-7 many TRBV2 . TGTGCCAGCAGTGAAGAGGTCCGCGCAATAGAGCAGTACTTC CASSEEVRAIEQYF
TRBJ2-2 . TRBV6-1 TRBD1 TGTGCCAGCACCACCTACGGGACAGGGCACACCGGGGAGCTGTTTTTT CASTTYGTGHTGELFF
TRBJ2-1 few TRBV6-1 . TGTGCCAGCAGTGAGCAGCGCTCCTACAATGAGCAGTTCTTC CASSEQRSYNEQFF
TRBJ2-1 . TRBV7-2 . TGTGCCAGCAGCTTAATGGGACGGTTAAACAATGAGCAGTTCTTC CASSLMGRLNNEQFF
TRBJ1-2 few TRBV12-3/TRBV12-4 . TGTGCCAGCAGTTTTGGCAGGATGGGACTTATCTATGGCTACACCTTC CASSFGRMGLIYGYTF
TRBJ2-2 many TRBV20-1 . TGCAGTGCTAGACACTTCACCGGGGAGCTGTTTTTT CSARHFTGELFF
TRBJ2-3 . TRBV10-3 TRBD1 TGTGCCATCAGTGAGTCGAAAGGGGGCGGCCCAGATACGCAGTATTTT CAISESKGGGPDTQYF
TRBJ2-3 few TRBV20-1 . TGCAGTGGTTGGGACAAGAGCACAGATACGCAGTATTTT CSGWDKSTDTQYF
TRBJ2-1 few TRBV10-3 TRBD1 TGTGCCATCAGACCGGGACAGCTTTTCAATGAGCAGTTCTTC CAIRPGQLFNEQFF
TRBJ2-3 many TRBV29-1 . TGCAGCGTTGAAAGGGGGGCTGATACGCAGTATTTT CSVERGADTQYF
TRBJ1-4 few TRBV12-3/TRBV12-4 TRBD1 TGTGCCAGCAGGTCCACAGGGGCCCCCGGTGAAAAACTGTTTTTT CASRSTGAPGEKLFF
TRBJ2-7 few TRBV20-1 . TGCAGTGCTACTACAACAGGGATCACCTACGAGCAGTACTTC CSATTTGITYEQYF
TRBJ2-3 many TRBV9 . TGTGCCAGCAGCGAGGGGGAAGCTAGCACAGATACGCAGTATTTT CASSEGEASTDTQYF
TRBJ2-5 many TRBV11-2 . TGTGCCAGCAGCTTAGGGGGACTTCTCGAAGAGACCCAGTACTTC CASSLGGLLEETQYF
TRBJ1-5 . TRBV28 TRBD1 TGTGCCAGCACCCCCCGGGACAGGGTATCTCATCAGCCCCAGCATTTT CASTPRDRVSHQPQHF
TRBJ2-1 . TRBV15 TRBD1 TGTGCCACCAGCAGAGATTTGGGGACAGGCAGCTCCTACAATGAGCAGTTCTTC CATSRDLGTGSSYNEQFF
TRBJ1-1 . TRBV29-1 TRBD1 TGCAGCGTTGGGACAGGGAACACTGAAGCTTTCTTT CSVGTGNTEAFF
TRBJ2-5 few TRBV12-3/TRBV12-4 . TGTGCCAGCAGTTTCCAGGGGTACCAAGAGACCCAGTACTTC CASSFQGYQETQYF
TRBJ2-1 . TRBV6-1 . TGTGCCAGCATGCAAACAGCTAGCTCCTACAATGAGCAGTTCTTC CASMQTASSYNEQFF
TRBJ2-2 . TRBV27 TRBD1 TGTGCCAGCAGTGCTAGTCTTTGGGGACAGGCGAACACCGGGGAGCTGTTTTTT CASSASLWGQANTGELFF
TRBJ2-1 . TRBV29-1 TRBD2 TGCAGCGTTGACGGGGGGGTCTACAATGAGCAGTTCTTC CSVDGGVYNEQFF
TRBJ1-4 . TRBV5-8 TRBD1 TGTGCCAGCAGTTCGGGACAGGGGCCTACAACTAATGAAAAACTGTTTTTT CASSSGQGPTTNEKLFF
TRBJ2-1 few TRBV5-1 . TGCGCCAGCAGCTTAGCCACGGGTCTGTCGGGTGAGCAGTTCTTC CASSLATGLSGEQFF